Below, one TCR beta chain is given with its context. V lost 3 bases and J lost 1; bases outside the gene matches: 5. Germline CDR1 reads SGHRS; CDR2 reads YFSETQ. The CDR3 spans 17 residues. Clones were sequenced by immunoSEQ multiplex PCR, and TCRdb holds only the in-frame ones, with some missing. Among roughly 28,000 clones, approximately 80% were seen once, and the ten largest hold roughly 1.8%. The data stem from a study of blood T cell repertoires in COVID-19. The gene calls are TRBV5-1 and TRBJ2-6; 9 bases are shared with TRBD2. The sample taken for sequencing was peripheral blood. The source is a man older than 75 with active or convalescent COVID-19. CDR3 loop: CASSYTAGGSGANVLTF. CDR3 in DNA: TGCGCCAGCAGCTACACAGCGGGGGGATCTGGGGCCAACGTCCTGACTTTC.